Listed below are T cell receptor beta chains from one sample, sequenced in a study of control samples from healthy donors and cancer patients. Profiled with immunoSEQ multiplex PCR; TCRdb holds only in-frame clones, not every one. The sample lists roughly 150,000 clones; approximately 90% were seen once. The sample taken for sequencing was blood. The receptors come from a woman aged 25 to 39 in good health. The CDR3 runs from the conserved cysteine through the conserved F or W. The D gene is left open where the match is weak.

j_gene: TRBJ1-5
d_gene: .
v_gene: TRBV10-2
CDR3nt: TGCGCCAGCAGTGAGTCGAGGACGTCTCCCAATCAGCCCCAGCATTTT
CDR3aa: CASSESRTSPNQPQHF

j_gene: TRBJ2-6
d_gene: .
v_gene: TRBV2
CDR3nt: TGTGCCAGCAGTGGGGCAGCTGGGGCCAACGTCCTGACTTTC
CDR3aa: CASSGAAGANVLTF

j_gene: TRBJ2-1
d_gene: .
v_gene: TRBV6-6
CDR3nt: TGTGCCAGCAGCTTGGTCCAGGACAATGAGCAGTTCTTC
CDR3aa: CASSLVQDNEQFF

j_gene: TRBJ2-3
d_gene: TRBD2
v_gene: TRBV7-3
CDR3nt: TGTGCCAGCAGCCCCGGACTAGGGCTGGGGTCAGATACGCAGTATTTT
CDR3aa: CASSPGLGLGSDTQYF

j_gene: TRBJ1-5
d_gene: .
v_gene: TRBV18
CDR3nt: TGTGCCAGCTCACCAGCCGGCAATCAGCCCCAGCATTTT
CDR3aa: CASSPAGNQPQHF

j_gene: TRBJ1-5
d_gene: .
v_gene: TRBV28
CDR3nt: TGTGCCAGCAGCCTTCGTTGGCAGCCCCAGCATTTT
CDR3aa: CASSLRWQPQHF

j_gene: TRBJ2-2
d_gene: .
v_gene: TRBV5-6
CDR3nt: TGTGCCAGCAGCTTTTATCAGCCGGGGTGGACCGGGGAGCTGTTTTTT
CDR3aa: CASSFYQPGWTGELFF

j_gene: TRBJ2-4
d_gene: .
v_gene: TRBV4-1
CDR3nt: TGCGCCAGCAGTCAAGCCAGGGAACCCAAAAACATTCAGTACTTC
CDR3aa: CASSQAREPKNIQYF

j_gene: TRBJ2-7
d_gene: TRBD1
v_gene: TRBV10-3
CDR3nt: TGTGCCATCAGTAGTAAGGGGGCAAACTACGAGCAGTACTTC
CDR3aa: CAISSKGANYEQYF

j_gene: TRBJ1-2
d_gene: .
v_gene: TRBV11-2
CDR3nt: TGTGCCAGCAGCTTAAGGCAAGGCTACACCTTC
CDR3aa: CASSLRQGYTF

j_gene: TRBJ2-1
d_gene: TRBD2
v_gene: TRBV3-1/TRBV3-2
CDR3nt: TGTGCCAGCAGCCAAGAAGGAAGCGGGGTGGCGTGGTACAATGAGCAGTTCTTC
CDR3aa: CASSQEGSGVAWYNEQFF

j_gene: TRBJ2-1
d_gene: .
v_gene: TRBV28
CDR3nt: TGTGCCAGCAGTTTAGGGTTCCGCTACAATGAGCAGTTCTTC
CDR3aa: CASSLGFRYNEQFF

j_gene: TRBJ2-7
d_gene: .
v_gene: TRBV20-1
CDR3nt: TGCAGTGCTAGTGGGGGCCAGGGGCTGCACGAGCAGTACTTC
CDR3aa: CSASGGQGLHEQYF

j_gene: TRBJ1-3
d_gene: .
v_gene: TRBV11-2
CDR3nt: TGTGCCAGCAGCACATCTTCTGGAAACACCATATATTTT
CDR3aa: CASSTSSGNTIYF

j_gene: TRBJ1-6
d_gene: .
v_gene: TRBV6-5
CDR3nt: TGTGCCAGCAGTTCCAGGGACGGAGGAGGGGATTCACCCCTCCACTTT
CDR3aa: CASSSRDGGGDSPLHF

j_gene: TRBJ2-2
d_gene: TRBD1
v_gene: TRBV19
CDR3nt: TGTGCCAGTAGTTTCCCCGGGACAGGGTCAACCGGGGAGCTGTTTTTT
CDR3aa: CASSFPGTGSTGELFF